What follows are 28 T cell receptor beta chains derived from one specimen sequenced in a study of cutaneous CD30+ T cell lymphoproliferative disorder and hepatitis E. Only in-frame clones appear in the TCRdb table, and some are missing; sequencing was by immunoSEQ multiplex PCR. The sample holds hundreds of clones, approximately 85% seen once. What was sequenced was liver tissue. Receptors originate from a human donor with a cutaneous T cell lymphoproliferative disorder associated with hepatitis E virus.

The rearrangement joins TRBV27 to TRBJ2-2; no definite D call. V gave up 6 bases and J gave up 6 bases, with 11 bases separating them. This CDR3 contains 13 residues. Germline V gene sequence: CDR1 MNHEY, CDR2 SMNVEV (reference sequence). The CDR3 coding sequence is TGTGCCAGCAGCCGAAGAGGTCCCGGGGAGCTGTTTTTT. The encoded protein is CASSRRGPGELFF.

The rearrangement joins TRBV19 to TRBJ2-7; D unclear. Germline V gene data show CDR1 as LNHDA and CDR2 as SQIVND (reference sequence). The CDR3 loop spans 12 amino acids. Between the trimmed V and J ends, which lost 5 bases and 3 bases, there was a span of 8 bases. CDR3 sequence: CASSGDGYEQYF. The CDR3 nucleotides read TGTGCCAGTAGTGGGGATGGCTACGAGCAGTACTTC. Using reference TRBV19 and TRBJ2-7 for the parts outside the CDR3, the full variable domain is DGGITQSPKYLFRKEGQNVTLSCEQNLNHDAMYWYRQDPGQGLRLIYYSQIVNDFQKGDIAEGYSVSREKKESFPLTVTSAQKNPTAFYLCASSGDGYEQYFGPGTRLTVT.

The chain employs TRBV27 and TRBJ2-5; 8 nucleotides agree with TRBD1. The V and J ends lost 5 bases and 3 bases, in that order; junction bases with no gene match: 20. The germline V gene encodes CDR1 MNHEY and CDR2 SMNVEV (reference sequence). The CDR3 totals 19 residues. CDR3 DNA: TGTGCCAGCAGTCCAGAATTCTCAGGCGCAGGGGGCGGGGAAGAGACCCAGTACTTC. This codes for CASSPEFSGAGGGEETQYF.

This clone came up once. V is TRBV19 and J is TRBJ2-1; TRBD2 might be the D (5 bases). V was shortened by 2 bases and J by 4 bases, with 9 bases between the two germline ends. CDR1 is LNHDA, CDR2 SQIVND, per germline (reference sequence). The CDR3 sequence is 14 residues long. Here the CDR3 DNA reads TGTGCCAGTAGTATACCGGGCGGGTACAATGAGCAGTTCTTC. Its protein is CASSIPGGYNEQFF. The full variable domain, in which reference TRBV19 and TRBJ2-1 provide the parts outside the CDR3, is DGGITQSPKYLFRKEGQNVTLSCEQNLNHDAMYWYRQDPGQGLRLIYYSQIVNDFQKGDIAEGYSVSREKKESFPLTVTSAQKNPTAFYLCASSIPGGYNEQFFGPGTRLTVL.

The chain employs TRBV11-2 and TRBJ2-2, with no clear D. The length of the CDR3 is 16 residues. V dropped 5 bases and J dropped 0 bases, with 13 bases sitting between them. In germline, CDR1 is SGHAT, CDR2 FQNNGV. The CDR3 protein is CASSLPTVANTGELFF. The CDR3 DNA is TGTGCCAGCAGCCTCCCGACGGTAGCGAACACCGGGGAGCTGTTTTTT. The variable domain in full, with the rest retrieved from reference TRBV11-2 and TRBJ2-2, is EAGVAQSPRYKIIEKRQSVAFWCNPISGHATLYWYQQILGQGPKLLIQFQNNGVVDDSQLPKDRFSAERLKGVDSTLKIQPAKLEDSAVYLCASSLPTVANTGELFFGEGSRLTVL.

The CDR3 spells CSAMTGEYSPLHF. The CDR3 DNA follows: TGCAGCGCTATGACAGGGGAGTATTCACCCCTCCACTTT. The rearrangement links TRBV29-1 to TRBJ1-6; the match to TRBD1 covers 8 bases. This CDR3 region has 13 residues. CDR1 and CDR2 from the germline V gene are SQVTM and ANQGSEA. Trimming at V came to 7 bases and at J to 8 bases, leaving 7 bases not matched to a gene.

CDR3 region: CASSLGQGGTYNEQFF. The CDR3 coding sequence is TGTGCCAGCAGCCTGGGCCAGGGGGGTACCTACAATGAGCAGTTCTTC. This chain connects TRBV5-4 to TRBJ2-1, with D possibly being TRBD1 (7 bases). The CDR3 contains 16 residues. The V and J ends lost 4 bases and 2 bases respectively, with 16 bases between them. Germline lookup yields CDR1 SGHNT and CDR2 YYREEE (reference sequence). Together with reference TRBV5-4 and TRBJ2-1, the CDR3 gives the full variable domain: ETGVTQSPTHLIKTRGQQVTLRCSSQSGHNTVSWYQQALGQGPQFIFQYYREEENGRGNFPPRFSGLQFPNYSSELNVNALELDDSALYLCASSLGQGGTYNEQFFGPGTRLTVL.

The chain combines TRBV7-3 with TRBJ2-3; weak D call: TRBD1 (6 bases). Trimming shortened V by 2 bases and J by 3 bases, and 21 bases separated the two germline ends. This CDR3 has 18 amino acids. CDR1 and CDR2 (germline): SGHTA, FQGTGA. The CDR3 sequence is CASSLSKAGTRGTDTQYF. The CDR3 DNA sequence: TGTGCCAGCAGCTTATCCAAGGCCGGGACAAGGGGGACAGATACGCAGTATTTT.

The chain employs TRBV7-8 and TRBJ2-7; D is undetermined. V was cut by 5 bases and J by 1 base, with 12 bases left in between. This CDR3 has 14 amino acids. In germline, CDR1 is SGHVS, CDR2 FQNEAQ. The CDR3 DNA reads as TGTGCCAGCAGCGACGTATGGCATTCCTACGAGCAGTACTTC. Protein product: CASSDVWHSYEQYF.

The chain employs TRBV28 and TRBJ2-5, with D perhaps being TRBD1 or TRBD2 (5 bases each). Germline loops: CDR1 MDHEN, CDR2 SYDVKM. The CDR3 length is 13 residues. Trimming stripped 6 bases from V and 7 bases from J, with 15 bases between. The CDR3 sequence: CASSRNTGTTQYF. In DNA form, the CDR3 reads TGTGCCAGCAGCCGCAATACGGGGACGACCCAGTACTTC. Combining the CDR3 with reference TRBV28 and TRBJ2-5 gives the whole variable domain DVKVTQSSRYLVKRTGEKVFLECVQDMDHENMFWYRQDPGLGLRLIYFSYDVKMKEKGDIPEGYSVSREKKERFSLILESASTNQTSMYLCASSRNTGTTQYFGPGTRLLVL.

The chain employs TRBV28 and TRBJ2-5; no clear D gene. The CDR3 length is 12 residues. The germline gives CDR1 MDHEN, CDR2 SYDVKM. V dropped 5 bases and J dropped 4 bases, with 8 bases sitting between them. The CDR3: CASSPLGETQYF. In nucleotides, the CDR3 is TGTGCCAGCAGTCCGCTAGGAGAGACCCAGTACTTC.

The chain has TRBV5-6 and TRBJ1-6; TRBD1 agrees at 8 bases. Germline assignment: CDR1 SGHDT and CDR2 YYEEEE. The junction had 6 bases not matched to a gene; V was cut back by 4 bases and J by 9 bases. The CDR3 covers 14 residues. The CDR3 spells CASSRGQGSSPLHF. Here the CDR3 DNA reads TGTGCCAGCAGCCGTGGACAGGGAAGTTCACCCCTCCACTTT. Variable domain in full (rest from reference TRBV5-6 and TRBJ1-6): DAGVTQSPTHLIKTRGQQVTLRCSPKSGHDTVSWYQQALGQGPQFIFQYYEEEERQRGNFPDRFSGHQFPNYSSELNVNALLLGDSALYLCASSRGQGSSPLHFGNGTRLTVT.

The chain couples TRBV14 to TRBJ2-3; TRBD2 agrees at 10 bases. The junction had 4 bases not matched to a gene; V was cut back by 0 bases and J by 1 base. The CDR3 is made up of 17 amino acids. CDR1 is SGHDN and CDR2 is FVKESK in the germline V gene. In DNA form, the CDR3 reads TGTGCCAGCAGCCAAGATCTTAGCGGGGGGCGCACAGATACGCAGTATTTT. This codes for CASSQDLSGGRTDTQYF. The entire variable domain, with the rest obtained from reference TRBV14 and TRBJ2-3, is as follows: EAGVTQFPSHSVIEKGQTVTLRCDPISGHDNLYWYRRVMGKEIKFLLHFVKESKQDESGMPNNRFLAERTGGTYSTLKVQPAELEDSGVYFCASSQDLSGGRTDTQYFGPGTRLTVL.

V usage is TRBV6-6 and J usage is TRBJ2-7; 9 positions match TRBD2. The germline V gene has CDR1 MNHNY and CDR2 SVGAGI (reference sequence). This CDR3 has 12 residues. Trimming took 8 bases from V and 4 from J; bases not matched to a gene: 3. The CDR3 DNA follows: TGTGCCAGCGCTAGCGGGACATACGAGCAGTACTTC. Protein product: CASASGTYEQYF.

The V and J genes are TRBV5-5 and TRBJ2-7, with 8 bases identical to TRBD1. The CDR3 consists of 16 residues. V was pared by 0 bases and J by 5 bases, with 10 bases of the junction left unmatched. The germline V gene has CDR1 SGHKS and CDR2 YYEKEE (reference sequence). The CDR3 DNA follows: TGTGCCAGCAGCTTGGAATGGTTGACAGGGGCGGACGAGCAGTACTTC. Protein product: CASSLEWLTGADEQYF.

The table lists this clone with a count of one. The chain has TRBV9 and TRBJ1-1; D is ambiguous. Trimming removed 4 bases at V and 1 base at J, with 8 bases between. The CDR3 covers 13 residues. Germline V gene lookup returns CDR1 SGDLS and CDR2 YYNGEE. CDR3 amino acids: CASSFSPNTEAFF. CDR3 nucleotides: TGTGCCAGCAGCTTCTCACCGAACACTGAAGCTTTCTTT.

This clone was detected only once. The CDR3 nucleotides are TGTGCCAGTGGGACTAGATTTGGCGAGCAGTACTTC. Amino acids: CASGTRFGEQYF. V gene TRBV7-9 combines with J gene TRBJ2-7; 8 bases are a match to TRBD2. Per the germline V gene, CDR1 is SEHNR and CDR2 is FQNEAQ (reference sequence). CDR3 length: 12 residues. V gave up 9 bases and J gave up 6 bases; unmatched junction bases: 7.

The chain links TRBV10-3 to TRBJ1-2, with TRBD1 identical over 9 bases. V lost 10 bases, J lost 7 bases, and 16 bases stayed unmatched. The length of the CDR3 is 15 residues. Germline V gives CDR1 ENHRY, CDR2 SYGVKD. The CDR3 sequence: CATTRGGQGNSGYTF. The DNA of the CDR3 is TGTGCCACCACCCGAGGCGGACAGGGGAATAGTGGCTACACCTTC.

The V call is TRBV5-6, the J call TRBJ1-1; a weak D match, TRBD1 (5 bases). The V and J ends lost 0 bases and 7 bases respectively, with 10 bases between them. The CDR3 has 13 amino acids. Germline CDR1 is SGHDT and CDR2 is YYEEEE. The CDR3: CASSLAGADEAFF. For the CDR3, the DNA is TGTGCCAGCAGCTTGGCCGGGGCCGATGAAGCTTTCTTT.

The sample holds a few counts of this clone. This chain joins TRBV15 and TRBJ2-4; no definite D call. Germline CDR1 is LNHNV and CDR2 is YYDKDF (reference sequence). CDR3 length: 14 amino acids. V lost 0 bases and J lost 1, with 4 bases in between. The CDR3 loop is CATSREGAKNIQYF. CDR3 DNA: TGTGCCACCAGCAGAGAGGGGGCCAAAAACATTCAGTACTTC.

The chain couples TRBV4-3 to TRBJ2-1, with D uncertain. With 1 base removed from V and 8 bases from J, the gap between germline ends came to 9 bases. The CDR3 runs 13 residues. The germline V gene has CDR1 LGHNA and CDR2 YSLEER. The CDR3 protein is CASSQGTQDEQFF. The CDR3 coding sequence is TGCGCCAGCAGCCAAGGAACCCAGGATGAGCAGTTCTTC.

The chain combines TRBV9 with TRBJ2-1; D not resolved. CDR1 is SGDLS, CDR2 YYNGEE, per germline. Between the trimmed V and J ends, which lost 0 bases and 2 bases, there was a span of 3 bases. This CDR3 has 13 amino acids. CDR3 DNA: TGTGCCAGCAGCGTAGCGACCTACAATGAGCAGTTCTTC. Encoded protein: CASSVATYNEQFF.

The chain links TRBV6-4 to TRBJ2-1, with 9 bases matching TRBD1. Per germline, CDR1 MRHNA and CDR2 SNTAGT. With 6 bases clipped from V and 3 bases from J, the junction kept 12 bases outside the gene matches. This CDR3 region has 17 residues. For the CDR3, the DNA is TGTGCCAGCAGCAACGAACAGGGGGCGCGTGGCTACAATGAGCAGTTCTTC. This gives the protein CASSNEQGARGYNEQFF.

This clone was counted only a few times. The rearrangement links TRBV5-4 to TRBJ1-1; 7 bases agree with TRBD1. Germline V gene data show CDR1 as SGHNT and CDR2 as YYREEE (reference sequence). The CDR3 runs 16 residues. The ends lost 5 bases at V and 2 bases at J; junction bases unmatched: 12. This CDR3 is CASREGGGSDNTEAFF. In DNA form, the CDR3 reads TGTGCCAGCAGGGAGGGAGGGGGCTCGGATAACACTGAAGCTTTCTTT.

This chain connects TRBV6-5 to TRBJ2-7; 9 positions agree with TRBD2. V lost 8 bases and J lost 4; bases outside the gene matches: 3. Germline-derived CDR1 and CDR2 are MNHEY and SVGAGI. The CDR3 consists of 12 residues. The CDR3 protein is CASASGTYEQYF. In DNA form, the CDR3 reads TGTGCCAGCGCTAGCGGGACATACGAGCAGTACTTC.

This clone is hyperexpanded (1% or more) within its sample. This chain joins TRBV28 and TRBJ1-4, with D possibly being TRBD1 (5 bases). The CDR3 extends over 14 amino acids. V was pared by 6 bases and J by 8 bases, with 16 bases between. Germline loops: CDR1 MDHEN, CDR2 SYDVKM. In DNA form, the CDR3 reads TGTGCCAGCAGCCCTAATAGGGACGTCGAAAAACTGTTTTTT. Translating it yields CASSPNRDVEKLFF.

In its sample, this clone was seen a few times. The chain couples TRBV7-7 to TRBJ2-6; unclear D gene. The ends were cut back, 7 bases at V and 5 bases at J, with 9 bases in the middle. Germline assignment: CDR1 SSHAT and CDR2 FNYEAQ (reference sequence). The CDR3 runs 13 residues. CDR3 sequence: CASTQSRANVLTF. The CDR3 nucleotides are TGTGCCAGCACACAAAGTCGGGCCAACGTCCTGACTTTC. Supplemented by reference TRBV7-7 and TRBJ2-6, the full variable domain reads GAGVSQSPRYKVTKRGQDVTLRCDPISSHATLYWYQQALGQGPEFLTYFNYEAQPDKSGLPSDRFSAERPEGSISTLTIQRTEQRDSAMYRCASTQSRANVLTFGAGSRLTVL.

The chain combines TRBV6-6 with TRBJ1-5; D uncertain. V was cut by 5 bases and J by 9 bases, with 17 bases left in between. The germline V gene has CDR1 MNHNY and CDR2 SVGAGI (reference sequence). The CDR3 spans 14 residues. CDR3 sequence: CASSLRQGWPPQHF. DNA of the CDR3: TGTGCCAGCAGTCTAAGACAAGGTTGGCCGCCCCAGCATTTT.